Here is one TCR beta chain with its context. The antigen is undetermined. CDR3 length: 14 residues. V lost 3 bases and J lost 5, with 8 bases in between. Germline assignment: CDR1 SEHNR and CDR2 FQNEAQ (reference sequence). The data stem from a study of T cell responses to AZD1222 COVID-19 vaccine. Method: immunoSEQ multiplex PCR; TCRdb's copy keeps in-frame clones and lacks some. The profile shows 100,000 to 150,000 clones, around 85% of them singletons. Overall study results and limits: The peak T cell response came first, and repertoires were sampled only after it.

Source: peripheral blood, taken 28 days after the second AZD1222 dose. The rearrangement joins TRBV7-9 to TRBJ1-6; D is uncertain. The TCR sequence derives from an adult who received the AZD1222 COVID-19 vaccine. CDR3 amino acids: CASSFFANNSPLHF. As DNA, the CDR3 is TGTGCCAGCAGCTTCTTTGCCAATAATTCACCCCTCCACTTT.